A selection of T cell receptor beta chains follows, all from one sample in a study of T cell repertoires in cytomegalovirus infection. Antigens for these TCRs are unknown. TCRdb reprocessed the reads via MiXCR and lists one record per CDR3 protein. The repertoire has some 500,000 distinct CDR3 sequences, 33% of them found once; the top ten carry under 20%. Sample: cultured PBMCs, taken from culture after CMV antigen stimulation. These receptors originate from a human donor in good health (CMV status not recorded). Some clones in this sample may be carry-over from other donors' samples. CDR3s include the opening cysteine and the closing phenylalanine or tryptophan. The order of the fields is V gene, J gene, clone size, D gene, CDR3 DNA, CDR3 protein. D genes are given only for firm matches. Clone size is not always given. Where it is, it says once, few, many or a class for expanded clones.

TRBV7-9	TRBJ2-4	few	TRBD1	TGTGCCAGCAGCTTTGACAGGGTTGGAGCCAAAAACATTCAGTACTTC	CASSFDRVGAKNIQYF
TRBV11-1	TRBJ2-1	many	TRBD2	TGTGCCAGCAGCCTAAGAGGGTTAGCGGGGGGGTCTTACAATGAGCAGTTCTTC	CASSLRGLAGGSYNEQFF
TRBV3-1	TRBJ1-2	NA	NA	TGTGCCAGCAGCCAAGGCCGAGGGGGGGCGCAGGGCTACACCTTC	CASSQGRGGAQGYTF
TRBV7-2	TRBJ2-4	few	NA	TGTGCCAGCAGCTATAGAGGGGAGACCAAAAACATTCAGTACTTC	CASSYRGETKNIQYF
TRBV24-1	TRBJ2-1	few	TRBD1	TGTGCCACCAGTGAAACAGGGGGCGCCTACAATGAGCAGTTCTTC	CATSETGGAYNEQFF
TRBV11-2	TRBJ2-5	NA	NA	TGTGCCAGCAGCTCGGTGTGGACGGACCAAGAGACCCAGTACTTC	CASSSVWTDQETQYF
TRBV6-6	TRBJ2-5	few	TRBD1	TGTGCCAGCAGTTACTTCCGATTGGGGACAGGCAACCACCAAGAGACCCAGTACTTC	CASSYFRLGTGNHQETQYF
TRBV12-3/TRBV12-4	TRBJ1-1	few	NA	TGTGCCAGCAGTTTAGTCCTTGTTGAAGCTTTCTTT	CASSLVLVEAFF
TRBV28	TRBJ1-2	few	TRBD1	TGTGCCAGCAGTTTCGAGGGGGCCGTCTATGGCTACACCTTC	CASSFEGAVYGYTF
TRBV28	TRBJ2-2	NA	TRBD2	TGTGCCAGCAGTTCAGAGCGGGAGCGAACCGGGGAGCTGTTTTTT	CASSSERERTGELFF